The clone carrying this TCR beta chain was seen many times. The antigen is unknown. The record originates from a study of identical twins. With template switching, a universal primer site was added, and the cDNA carried unique molecular identifiers. One entry per CDR3 protein results from TCRdb running MiXCR on the 5' RACE reads. Among about 390,000 distinct CDR3 sequences, around 9.7% were seen once, and the ten largest hold about 8.1%. Findings of the study overall: Donors were not followed over many years; analysis was cross-sectional. The study found that models underestimated out-of-frame TCR alpha sharing in monozygotic twins.

The germline V and J ends were trimmed by 1 base and 4 bases, with 9 bases remaining between them. CDR1 SGHRS and CDR2 YFSETQ come from the germline V gene. The CDR3 consists of 13 residues. Specimen: naive T cells sorted from blood. V and J are TRBV5-1 and TRBJ2-7; D is possibly TRBD1 (6 bases). This receptor was obtained from a woman aged 45-65 years in good health. DNA for the CDR3: TGCGCCAGCAGCTTGAACAGGGCATACGAGCAGTACTTC. Protein product: CASSLNRAYEQYF.